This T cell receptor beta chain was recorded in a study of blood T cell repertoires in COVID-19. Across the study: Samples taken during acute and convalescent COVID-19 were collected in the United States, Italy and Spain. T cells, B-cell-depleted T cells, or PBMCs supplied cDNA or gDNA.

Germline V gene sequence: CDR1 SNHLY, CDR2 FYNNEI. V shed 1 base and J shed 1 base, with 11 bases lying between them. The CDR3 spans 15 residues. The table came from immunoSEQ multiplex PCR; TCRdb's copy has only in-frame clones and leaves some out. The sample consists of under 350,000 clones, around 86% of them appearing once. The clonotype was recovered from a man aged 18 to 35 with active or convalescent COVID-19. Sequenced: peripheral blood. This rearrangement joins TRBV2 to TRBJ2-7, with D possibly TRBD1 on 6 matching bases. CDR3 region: CASSEDGTPSYEQYF. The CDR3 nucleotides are TGTGCCAGCAGTGAAGACGGGACACCATCCTACGAGCAGTACTTC.